The present T cell receptor (beta chain) was sequenced within a study of cytomegalovirus exposure and HLA in healthy donors. These donors were members of the roughly 110-subject validation cohort, a group separate from the roughly 670-subject first cohort. This clone appeared once. Its target is not known. Study-level results: Most TCR sequences were seen very rarely across donors, but some public TCRs occurred in many. In a later analysis, first-cohort TCR clusters were found to tend to co-occur in the 130 or so validation repertoires. The listing of 150 to 200 TCR beta chains classed them as cytomegalovirus-associated.

Germline CDR1 and CDR2: SGHVS and FNYEAQ. The V and J ends lost 5 bases and 6 bases, in that order; junction bases with no gene match: 12. This CDR3 contains 17 residues. The data were produced by immunoSEQ multiplex PCR, yet TCRdb's version contains in-frame clones alone and is incomplete. Of tens of thousands of clones listed, approximately 95% are singletons. J is TRBJ2-3 and V is TRBV7-6, with 12 positions matching TRBD2. Material for sequencing was PBMCs. The clonotype originates from a man aged 18 to 29 in good health and CMV-seropositive. Here the CDR3 DNA reads TGTGCCAGCAGCCGACTAGCGGGAGAGCCCCACGAGGATACGCAGTATTTT. Translating it yields CASSRLAGEPHEDTQYF.